These 8 T cell receptor beta chains were sequenced from one sample in a study of blood T cell repertoires in COVID-19. Using immunoSEQ multiplex PCR, the repertoire was profiled, and TCRdb retains in-frame clones only, with some absent. The table lists about 380,000 clones, more than 75% of them singletons. The specimen was PBMCs or T cells enriched from blood (not recorded which). These receptors all come from a woman aged 18-35 years who had recovered from COVID-19.

This sequence joins TRBV3-1 (or the pseudogene TRBV3-2) and TRBJ2-7; maybe TRBD2 (6 bases). Per germline, CDR1 LGHDT and CDR2 YNNKEL (reference sequence). The ends were cut back, 2 bases at V and 1 base at J, with 9 bases in the middle. The length of the CDR3 is 14 residues. This CDR3 reads CASSQSAGSYEQYF. In DNA form, the CDR3 reads TGTGCCAGCAGCCAATCGGCGGGATCCTACGAGCAGTACTTC.

The chain employs TRBV7-9 and TRBJ1-2; D is ambiguous. Germline V lookup: CDR1 SEHNR, CDR2 FQNEAQ (reference sequence). CDR3 length equals 14 residues. V dropped 5 bases and J dropped 4 bases, with 14 bases sitting between them. The CDR3 DNA sequence: TGTGCCAGCAGCATTGATAGGGAGAGCTATGGCTACACCTTC. Translated: CASSIDRESYGYTF.

The chain carries TRBV6-5 and TRBJ1-2; no reliable D call. The germline V gene has CDR1 MNHEY and CDR2 SVGAGI. The CDR3 has 11 amino acids. The V end lost 6 bases, the J end lost 4 bases, and 6 bases lay between the germline ends. The DNA for the CDR3 is TGTGCCAGCAGGCGGATCTATGGCTACACCTTC. Its translation is CASRRIYGYTF.

V and J are TRBV18 and TRBJ1-6; 8 bases align to TRBD1. The CDR3 length is 14 residues. Germline V gene lookup returns CDR1 KGHSH and CDR2 LQKENI. The trim removed 3 bases at V and 10 bases at J, leaving 5 bases unmatched. The CDR3 nucleotides read TGTGCCAGCTCACCTGGACAGGGACAATCACCCCTCCACTTT. It codes for CASSPGQGQSPLHF.

This chain joins TRBV5-1 and TRBJ2-3; perhaps TRBD2 as D (6 bases). CDR1 is SGHRS, CDR2 YFSETQ, per germline. The CDR3 covers 18 residues. With 0 bases removed from V and 0 bases from J, the gap between germline ends came to 17 bases. The CDR3 DNA follows: TGCGCCAGCAGCTTGGTGGGGAGGATCGCCCCAAGCACAGATACGCAGTATTTT. Encoded protein: CASSLVGRIAPSTDTQYF.

The chain employs TRBV6-1 and TRBJ2-7, with 7 bases identical to TRBD1. The CDR3 is 14 amino acids. Germline CDR1 and CDR2: MNHNS and SASEGT. Trimming at V came to 1 base and at J to 6 bases, leaving 6 bases not matched to a gene. The CDR3 spells CASSEEIGGREQYF. CDR3 sequence (DNA): TGTGCCAGCAGTGAAGAGATAGGGGGCCGCGAGCAGTACTTC.

The chain uses TRBV7-8 and TRBJ1-5; no reliable D call. Germline V gene sequence: CDR1 SGHVS, CDR2 FQNEAQ. This CDR3 has 15 residues. The V end was cut by 5 bases, the J end by 1 base, with 12 bases between. DNA of the CDR3: TGTGCCAGCAGCCGGAGCCTACCCAGCAATCAGCCCCAGCATTTT. Translating it yields CASSRSLPSNQPQHF.

J is TRBJ2-5 and V is TRBV4-1; 11 bases are shared with TRBD1. CDR1 and CDR2 from the germline V gene are MGHRA and YSYEKL. The junction had 6 bases not matched to a gene; V was cut back by 4 bases and J by 5 bases. The CDR3 has 15 residues. In DNA form, the CDR3 reads TGCGCCAGCAGCCCCCTTGGACAGGGGGCTGAGACCCAGTACTTC. Its protein is CASSPLGQGAETQYF.